This record concerns one T cell receptor (beta chain) sequence. Its antigen is not identified. Treatment noted: roughly 18 received Ad26.COV2.S at low or high dose, single or two shots; about 5 received placebo; per-sample allocation not given. Following the first vaccine or placebo injection, samples were taken on day 63. The source of the sample is a study of Ad26.COV2.S vaccination and SARS-CoV-2 variants. The data were produced by immunoSEQ multiplex PCR, yet TCRdb's version contains in-frame clones alone and is incomplete. The profile covers roughly 420,000 clones, with roughly 90% appearing a single time and around 3.6% taken by the ten largest. Study findings and constraints: Similar non-spike TCR breadth was seen in vaccine and placebo recipients.

The CDR3 is 16 residues long. CDR1 and CDR2 from the germline V gene are SGHVS and FNYEAQ. V was cut by 1 base and J by 3 bases, with 14 bases left in between. The J gene is TRBJ2-3, the V gene TRBV7-6; D assignment may be TRBD1 or TRBD2 (6 bases each). This TCR derives from a person between 18 and 60 years old who received the Ad26.COV2.S COVID-19 vaccine or a placebo. This material consisted of peripheral blood, taken in a trial of Ad26.COV2.S vaccine versus placebo. The CDR3 loop reads CASSLVGRGGTDTQYF. Written as DNA, the CDR3 is TGTGCCAGCAGCTTAGTTGGCAGGGGAGGAACAGATACGCAGTATTTT.